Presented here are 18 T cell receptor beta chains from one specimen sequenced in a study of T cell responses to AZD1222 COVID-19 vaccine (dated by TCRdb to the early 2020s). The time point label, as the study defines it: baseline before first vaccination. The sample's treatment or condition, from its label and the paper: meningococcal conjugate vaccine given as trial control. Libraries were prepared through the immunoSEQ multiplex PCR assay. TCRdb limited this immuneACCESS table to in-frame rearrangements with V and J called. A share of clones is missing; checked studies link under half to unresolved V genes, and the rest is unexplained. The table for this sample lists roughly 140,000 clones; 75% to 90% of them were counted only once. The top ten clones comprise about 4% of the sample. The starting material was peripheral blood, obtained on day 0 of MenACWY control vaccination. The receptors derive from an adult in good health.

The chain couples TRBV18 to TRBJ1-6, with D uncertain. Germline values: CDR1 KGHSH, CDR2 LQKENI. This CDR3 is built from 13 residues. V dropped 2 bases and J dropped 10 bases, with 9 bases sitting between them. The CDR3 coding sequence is TGTGCCAGCTCACCAGTGGGAGAGTCACCCCTCCACTTT. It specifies CASSPVGESPLHF.

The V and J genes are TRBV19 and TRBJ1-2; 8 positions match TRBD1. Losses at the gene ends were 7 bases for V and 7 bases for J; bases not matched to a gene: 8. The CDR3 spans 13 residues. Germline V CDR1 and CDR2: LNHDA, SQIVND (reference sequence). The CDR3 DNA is TGTGCCAGTAAAGCACAGGGGGTTACTGGCTACACCTTC. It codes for CASKAQGVTGYTF.

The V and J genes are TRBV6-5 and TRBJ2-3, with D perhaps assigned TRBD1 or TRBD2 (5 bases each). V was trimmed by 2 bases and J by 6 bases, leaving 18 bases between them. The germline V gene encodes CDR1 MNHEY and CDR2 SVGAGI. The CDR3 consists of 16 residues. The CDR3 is CASSYGTRDALDTQYF. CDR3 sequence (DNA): TGTGCCAGCAGTTACGGGACCCGAGATGCACTTGATACGCAGTATTTT.

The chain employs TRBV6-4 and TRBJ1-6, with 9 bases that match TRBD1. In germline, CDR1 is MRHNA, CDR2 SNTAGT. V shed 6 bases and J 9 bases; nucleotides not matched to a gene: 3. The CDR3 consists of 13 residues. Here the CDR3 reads CASSRDRVSPLHF. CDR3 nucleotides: TGTGCCAGCAGCCGGGACAGGGTTTCACCCCTCCACTTT.

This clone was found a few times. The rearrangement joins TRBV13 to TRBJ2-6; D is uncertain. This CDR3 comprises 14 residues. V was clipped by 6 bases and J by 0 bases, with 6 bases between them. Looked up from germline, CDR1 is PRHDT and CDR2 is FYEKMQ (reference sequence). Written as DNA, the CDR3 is TGTGCCAGCAGGTTGAGCTCTGGGGCCAACGTCCTGACTTTC. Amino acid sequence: CASRLSSGANVLTF.

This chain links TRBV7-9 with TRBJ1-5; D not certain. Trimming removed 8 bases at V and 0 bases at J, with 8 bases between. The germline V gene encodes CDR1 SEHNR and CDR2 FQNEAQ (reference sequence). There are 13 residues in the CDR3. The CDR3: CASGRNSNQPQHF. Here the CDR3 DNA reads TGTGCCAGCGGGCGCAATAGCAATCAGCCCCAGCATTTT.

The CDR3 region is CASSLGWYNEQFF. The CDR3 DNA follows: TGTGCCAGTAGTCTCGGGTGGTACAATGAGCAGTTCTTC. The chain is built from TRBV19 and TRBJ2-1, with unresolved D. Trimming took off 5 bases at V and 4 bases at J, with 9 bases between the two ends. This CDR3 is 13 amino acids long. Germline CDR1 reads LNHDA; CDR2 reads SQIVND (reference sequence). Together with reference TRBV19 and TRBJ2-1, the CDR3 gives the full variable domain: DGGITQSPKYLFRKEGQNVTLSCEQNLNHDAMYWYRQDPGQGLRLIYYSQIVNDFQKGDIAEGYSVSREKKESFPLTVTSAQKNPTAFYLCASSLGWYNEQFFGPGTRLTVL.

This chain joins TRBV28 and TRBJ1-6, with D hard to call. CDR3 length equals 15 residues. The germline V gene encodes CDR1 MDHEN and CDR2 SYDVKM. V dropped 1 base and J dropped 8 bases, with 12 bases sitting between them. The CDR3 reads CASSLSSGSHSPLHF. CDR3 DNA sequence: TGTGCCAGCAGTTTATCTTCGGGGAGTCATTCACCCCTCCACTTT.

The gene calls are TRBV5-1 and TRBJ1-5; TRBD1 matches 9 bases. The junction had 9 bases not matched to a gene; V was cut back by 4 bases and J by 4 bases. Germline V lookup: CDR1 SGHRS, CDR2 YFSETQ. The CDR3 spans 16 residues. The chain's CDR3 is CASSILPGQGNQPQHF. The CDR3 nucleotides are TGCGCCAGCAGCATCCTCCCGGGACAGGGTAATCAGCCCCAGCATTTT.

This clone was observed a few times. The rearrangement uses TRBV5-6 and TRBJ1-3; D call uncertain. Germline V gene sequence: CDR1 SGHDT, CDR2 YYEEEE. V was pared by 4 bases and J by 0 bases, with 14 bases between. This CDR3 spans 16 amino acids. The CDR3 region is CASSELTVSSGNTIYF. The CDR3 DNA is TGTGCCAGCAGCGAGTTGACTGTGAGCTCTGGAAACACCATATATTTT.

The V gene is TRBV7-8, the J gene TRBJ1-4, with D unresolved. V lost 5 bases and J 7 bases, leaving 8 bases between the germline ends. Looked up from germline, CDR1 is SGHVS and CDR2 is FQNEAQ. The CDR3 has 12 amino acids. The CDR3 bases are TGTGCCAGCAGCCGCGTCGGTGAAAAACTGTTTTTT. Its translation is CASSRVGEKLFF. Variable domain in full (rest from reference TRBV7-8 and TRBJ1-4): GAGVSQSPRYKVAKRGQDVALRCDPISGHVSLFWYQQALGQGPEFLTYFQNEAQLDKSGLPSDRFFAERPEGSVSTLKIQRTQQEDSAVYLCASSRVGEKLFFGSGTQLSVL.

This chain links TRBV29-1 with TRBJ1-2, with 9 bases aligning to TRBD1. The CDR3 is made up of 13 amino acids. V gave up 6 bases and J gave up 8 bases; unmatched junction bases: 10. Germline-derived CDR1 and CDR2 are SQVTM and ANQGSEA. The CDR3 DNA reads TGCAGCGTGCGGGACAGGGAAGTGTGGGGCTACACCTTC. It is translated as CSVRDREVWGYTF.

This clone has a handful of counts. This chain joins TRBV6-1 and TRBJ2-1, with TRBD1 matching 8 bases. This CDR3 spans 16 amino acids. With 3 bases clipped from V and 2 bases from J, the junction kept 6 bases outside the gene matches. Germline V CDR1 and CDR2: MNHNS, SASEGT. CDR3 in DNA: TGTGCCAGCAGTGAGGATACAGGGGGAACCTACAATGAGCAGTTCTTC. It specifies CASSEDTGGTYNEQFF.

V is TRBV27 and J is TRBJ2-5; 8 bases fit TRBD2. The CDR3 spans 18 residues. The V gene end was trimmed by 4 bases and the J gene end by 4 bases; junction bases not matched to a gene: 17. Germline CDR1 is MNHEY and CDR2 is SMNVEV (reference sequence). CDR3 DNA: TGTGCCAGCAGTTCTAGGATGACGGGGGGGCCTGGGGTAGAGACCCAGTACTTC. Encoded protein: CASSSRMTGGPGVETQYF.

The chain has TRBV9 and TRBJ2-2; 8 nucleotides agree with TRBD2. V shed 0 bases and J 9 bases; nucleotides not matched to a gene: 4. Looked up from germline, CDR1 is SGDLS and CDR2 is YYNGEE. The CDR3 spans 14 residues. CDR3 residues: CASSVEQRGRELFF. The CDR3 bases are TGTGCCAGCAGCGTAGAGCAGCGGGGGAGGGAGCTGTTTTTT. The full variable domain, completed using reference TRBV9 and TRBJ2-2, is DSGVTQTPKHLITATGQRVTLRCSPRSGDLSVYWYQQSLDQGLQFLIQYYNGEERAKGNILERFSAQQFPDLHSELNLSSLELGDSALYFCASSVEQRGRELFFGEGSRLTVL.

The CDR3 bases are TGTGCCAGCCTACAGGGAGATTCACCCCTCCACTTT. It codes for CASLQGDSPLHF. The V gene is TRBV28, the J gene TRBJ1-6, with a weak D call TRBD1 (6 bases). Germline V gene data show CDR1 as MDHEN and CDR2 as SYDVKM. The CDR3 has 12 residues. The germline V and J ends were trimmed by 8 bases and 8 bases, with 10 bases remaining between them.

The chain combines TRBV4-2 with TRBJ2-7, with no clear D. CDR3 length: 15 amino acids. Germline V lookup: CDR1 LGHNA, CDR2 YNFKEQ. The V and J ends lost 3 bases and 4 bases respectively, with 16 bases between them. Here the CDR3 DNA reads TGTGCCAGCAGCCATAGTAGCCGTAGCCTATACGAGCAGTACTTC. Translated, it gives CASSHSSRSLYEQYF.

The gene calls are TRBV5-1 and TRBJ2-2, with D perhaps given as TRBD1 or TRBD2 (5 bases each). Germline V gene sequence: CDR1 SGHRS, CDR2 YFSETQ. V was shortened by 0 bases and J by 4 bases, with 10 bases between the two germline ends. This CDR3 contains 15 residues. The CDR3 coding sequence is TGCGCCAGCAGCTTGGGGGGCGCGGGCACCGGGGAGCTGTTTTTT. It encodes CASSLGGAGTGELFF.